A selection of T cell receptor beta chains follows, all from one sample in a study of cytomegalovirus exposure and HLA in healthy donors. Profiled with immunoSEQ multiplex PCR; TCRdb holds only in-frame clones, not every one. The top ten clones hold 0.6% to 0.7% of a sample with 190,000 or so clones, 80% of them seen once. Specimen: PBMCs. These receptors all stem from a boy between 5 and 17 years old in good health and CMV-seronegative. The CDR3 runs from the conserved cysteine through the conserved F or W. D genes are given only for firm matches. Clone size appears in some rows only: once, few, many, or a class for an expanded clone.

>TRBJ2-7|.|.|TRBV19
TGTGCCAGTAGTATAAACCGGGGCGGGACGAAATCCTACGAGCAGTACTTC
CASSINRGGTKSYEQYF
>TRBJ2-1|TRBD1|.|TRBV27
TGTGCCAGCACCCCGACGGGACAGGGGGCCCACAATGAGCAGTTCTTC
CASTPTGQGAHNEQFF
>TRBJ2-7|.|.|TRBV10-3
TGTGCCATCAGCCCCTCATTCGCAGACTACGAGCAGTACTTC
CAISPSFADYEQYF
>TRBJ1-2|.|.|TRBV19
TGTGCCAGTAGTACTCCAGGGGCTAACTATGGCTACACCTTC
CASSTPGANYGYTF
>TRBJ1-1|.|.|TRBV6-6
TGTGCCAGCAGTTACTCTAGGACAGTGAACACTGAAGCTTTCTTT
CASSYSRTVNTEAFF
>TRBJ1-3|TRBD1|.|TRBV7-9
TGTGCCAGCAGCTCCACAGGGGGAGGAAACACCATATATTTT
CASSSTGGGNTIYF
>TRBJ1-5|TRBD1|.|TRBV6-6
TGTGCCAGCAGTAAACAGGGGAATCAGCCCCAGCATTTT
CASSKQGNQPQHF
>TRBJ2-2|.|.|TRBV27
TGTGCCAGCGGATCACCCGGACCGGGACTCAGAAGGGACCCGACGAACACCGGGGAGCTGTTTTTT
CASGSPGPGLRRDPTNTGELFF
>TRBJ2-7|.|.|TRBV11-2
TGTGCCAGCAGCCGCCGGGCAGGGGCCTACGAGCAGTACTTC
CASSRRAGAYEQYF
>TRBJ2-1|.|.|TRBV30
TGTGCCTGGAGTAGTATCGGGAATGAGCAGTTCTTC
CAWSSIGNEQFF
>TRBJ1-4|TRBD1|.|TRBV9
TGTGCCAGCAGCGGGCTGACAGGGGGGAATGAAAAACTGTTTTTT
CASSGLTGGNEKLFF
>TRBJ1-5|TRBD1|.|TRBV19
TGTGCCAGTAGTATTGGTGGACAGGGACAGCCCCAGCATTTT
CASSIGGQGQPQHF
>TRBJ1-1|.|.|TRBV19
TGTGCCAGTAGTATGGGGGCCGGCGGTGAAAGAACTGAAGCTTTCTTT
CASSMGAGGERTEAFF
>TRBJ1-1|TRBD1|.|TRBV29-1
TGCAGCGTTAGGACAGGGGGTTCTGAAGCTTTCTTT
CSVRTGGSEAFF
>TRBJ1-2|TRBD1|.|TRBV6-5
TGTGCCAGCAGCTCCGGGACAGGGTACTCTGGCTACACCTTC
CASSSGTGYSGYTF
>TRBJ2-1|TRBD1|.|TRBV6-5
TGTGCCAGCAGACACCGACAGGGGGCTGCGAATGAGCAGTTCTTC
CASRHRQGAANEQFF
>TRBJ1-5|TRBD1|.|TRBV29-1
TGCAGCGTGGGACAGGGGGACAATCAGCCCCAGCATTTT
CSVGQGDNQPQHF
>TRBJ2-1|TRBD2|.|TRBV18
TGTGCCAGCTCACCACTAGCGGGGAGCTCCTACAATGAGCAGTTCTTC
CASSPLAGSSYNEQFF
>TRBJ1-2|TRBD1|few|TRBV7-9
TGTGCCAGCAGCCACACCGACAGGGTCTATGGCTACACCTTC
CASSHTDRVYGYTF
>TRBJ2-2|.|.|TRBV19
TGTGCCAGTAGTACACTAGGTGGGCCTTTGACCGGGGAGCTGTTTTTT
CASSTLGGPLTGELFF
>TRBJ1-2|.|.|TRBV4-1
TGCGCCAGCAGCCGCCTTATACGGATGTCGGGTTCTAAGCATGGCTACACCTTC
CASSRLIRMSGSKHGYTF
>TRBJ2-1|.|.|TRBV9
TGTGCCAGCAGCGTACAACGGGAACATGAGCAGTTCTTC
CASSVQREHEQFF
>TRBJ1-4|.|few|TRBV19
TGTGCCAGTAGTATTAGGCTCGGGAATGAAAAACTGTTTTTT
CASSIRLGNEKLFF
>TRBJ2-1|TRBD2|.|TRBV10-1
TGCGCCAGCAGTGAGCAGCGGGGGGGCAAATTCTTC
CASSEQRGGKFF
>TRBJ1-2|TRBD1|.|TRBV19
TGTGCCAGTAGCGCCCCGGGACAGGACTCCCACTATGGCTACACCTTC
CASSAPGQDSHYGYTF
>TRBJ2-5|TRBD2|.|TRBV9
TGTGCCAGCAGCACCGGACTAGCGGGAGGCCAAGAGACCCAGTACTTC
CASSTGLAGGQETQYF
>TRBJ1-6|.|.|TRBV18
TGTGCCAGCTCACCACGAGAAAATTCACCCCTCCACTTT
CASSPRENSPLHF
>TRBJ1-1|.|.|TRBV6-1
TGTGCCAGCAGTGAATTCGGAACCGGGACATTCGAAACGTCGGGCACTGAAGCTTTCTTT
CASSEFGTGTFETSGTEAFF
>TRBJ1-5|.|.|TRBV7-2
TGTGCCAGCAGTTCGGGTCCGGGGGGGCTCCACCAGCCCCAGCATTTT
CASSSGPGGLHQPQHF
>TRBJ2-1|TRBD1|.|TRBV5-4
TGTGCCAGCAGCCCCGGGGGACAGGGGAGGTATGAGCAGTTCTTC
CASSPGGQGRYEQFF
>TRBJ1-2|TRBD1|.|TRBV7-9
TGTGCCAGCAGCTTAGGGGGACAGTGGGATGGCTACACCTTC
CASSLGGQWDGYTF
>TRBJ2-7|.|.|TRBV19
TGTGCCAGTAGTATCACGAACAGGGTATCCGAGCAGTACTTC
CASSITNRVSEQYF
>TRBJ1-2|TRBD1|.|TRBV6-6
TGTGCCAGCGGCAGGACAGGGAGCTATGGCTACACCTTC
CASGRTGSYGYTF
>TRBJ2-1|TRBD2|.|TRBV7-6
TGTGCCAGCAGCTCGACTAGCGCGGATGAGCAGTTCTTC
CASSSTSADEQFF
>TRBJ2-5|TRBD1|.|TRBV30
TGTGCCTGGAGAACGGGACAGGGGTCGGAGGAGACCCAGTACTTC
CAWRTGQGSEETQYF
>TRBJ2-1|TRBD1|.|TRBV30
TGTGCCTGGATCCGGGGACAGGGTCCCCTTAGCTACAATGAGCAGTTCTTC
CAWIRGQGPLSYNEQFF
>TRBJ2-1|TRBD1|once|TRBV7-3
TGTGCCAGCAGCCAGGACAGGGACAATGAGCAGTTCTTC
CASSQDRDNEQFF
>TRBJ1-6|.|.|TRBV7-9
TGTGCCAGCAGTCCTTCCGGGGGTACCTCCTATAATTCACCCCTCCACTTT
CASSPSGGTSYNSPLHF
>TRBJ2-5|TRBD1|.|TRBV9
TGTGCCAGCAGCGTTAGTACAGGGGTTAGCGAGACCCAGTACTTC
CASSVSTGVSETQYF
>TRBJ1-5|TRBD1|.|TRBV7-9
TGTGCCAGCAGCCCAGGGACAGGGGACAATCAGCCCCAGCATTTT
CASSPGTGDNQPQHF
>TRBJ2-7|.|.|TRBV2
TGTGCCAGCTCCGAACTGAGGGACGAGCAGTACTTC
CASSELRDEQYF
>TRBJ1-2|TRBD1|.|TRBV2
TGTGCCAGCCGGTCGACGGCGGGGACAGGGGGCCGCGTCGGGGGCTACACCTTC
CASRSTAGTGGRVGGYTF
>TRBJ2-2|.|few|TRBV6-5
TGTGCCAGCAGTTACGACTCCCGGCCCGGGGAGCTGTTTTTT
CASSYDSRPGELFF
>TRBJ2-5|TRBD2|.|TRBV9
TGTGCCAGCAGCGTAGAGGGACTAGCGGCTGAAGAGACCCAGTACTTC
CASSVEGLAAEETQYF
>TRBJ2-5|.|.|TRBV12-2
TGTGCAAGTCGCCTACGGACTAGCGGAGACCAAGAGACCCAGTACTTC
CASRLRTSGDQETQYF
>TRBJ1-2|TRBD1|.|TRBV13
TGTGCCAGCAGCAAGGGACAGGGGGGGATGTATTATAACTATGGCTACACCTTC
CASSKGQGGMYYNYGYTF
>TRBJ1-1|.|.|TRBV29-1
TGCAGCGTAGGACGAGGGACTGAAGCTTTCTTT
CSVGRGTEAFF
>TRBJ2-5|.|once|TRBV5-6
TGTGCCAGCAGCCTATGGGGCTACCAAGAGACCCAGTACTTC
CASSLWGYQETQYF
>TRBJ2-4|TRBD2|many|TRBV7-9
TGTGCCAGCAGCTTAGGGGGACTAGCGGGAGTAGTAAACATTCAGTACTTC
CASSLGGLAGVVNIQYF
>TRBJ2-1|.|.|TRBV25-1
TGTGCCAGCAGGCGGGACCAATTGATGGAGCAGTTCTTC
CASRRDQLMEQFF
>TRBJ2-5|.|.|TRBV30
TGTGCCTGGAGTGTAGGGGGATACGAGACCCAGTACTTC
CAWSVGGYETQYF
>TRBJ2-7|.|.|TRBV6-1
TGTGCCAGCAGTGGAGATTACGAGCAGTACTTC
CASSGDYEQYF
>TRBJ2-3|TRBD2|once|TRBV9
TGTGCCAGCAGCCTCCGCGGGAGTCCCTCCCCCCCAGATACGCAGTATTTT
CASSLRGSPSPPDTQYF